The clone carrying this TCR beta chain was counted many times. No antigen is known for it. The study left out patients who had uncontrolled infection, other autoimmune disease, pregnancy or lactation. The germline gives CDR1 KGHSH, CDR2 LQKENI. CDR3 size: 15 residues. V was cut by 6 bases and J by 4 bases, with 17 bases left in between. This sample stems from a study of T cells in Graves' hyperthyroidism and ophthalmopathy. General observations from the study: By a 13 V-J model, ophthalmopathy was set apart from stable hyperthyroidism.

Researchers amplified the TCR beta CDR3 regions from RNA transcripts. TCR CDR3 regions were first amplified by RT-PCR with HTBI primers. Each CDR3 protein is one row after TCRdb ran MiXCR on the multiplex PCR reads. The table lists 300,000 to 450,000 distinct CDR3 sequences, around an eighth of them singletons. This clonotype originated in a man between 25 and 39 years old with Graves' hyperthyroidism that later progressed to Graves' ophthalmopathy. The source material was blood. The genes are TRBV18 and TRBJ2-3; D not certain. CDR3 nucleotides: TGTGCCAGCTCCCCCAGCTCACCCAAACCAGATACGCAGTATTTT. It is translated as CASSPSSPKPDTQYF.